Below are 2 T cell receptor beta chains sequenced from a single sample in a study of cytomegalovirus exposure and HLA in healthy donors. The PCR used 60 Vbeta and 13 Jbeta primers. Sequenced by immunoSEQ multiplex PCR; TCRdb stores in-frame clones only, minus some. The sample holds 150,000 to 200,000 clones, 65% to 85% seen once. Sequenced sample: PBMCs. All receptors come from a man aged 55 to 70 in good health and CMV-seronegative.

The chain couples TRBV29-1 to TRBJ1-1; D is possibly TRBD1 (5 bases). The V and J ends lost 3 bases and 1 base respectively, with 9 bases between them. The CDR3 has 13 amino acids. Germline CDR1 SQVTM, CDR2 ANQGSEA. In DNA form, the CDR3 reads TGCAGCGTTGAGTCAGGGTGGAACACTGAAGCTTTCTTT. Translating gives CSVESGWNTEAFF.

The rearrangement joins TRBV6-4 to TRBJ2-3; 7 nucleotides line up with TRBD1. Germline CDR1 MRHNA, CDR2 SNTAGT. With V trimmed by 6 bases and J by 3 bases, 3 bases remained unmatched. This CDR3 contains 13 residues. Here the CDR3 DNA reads TGTGCCAGCAGCTACAGGGGAACAGATACGCAGTATTTT. Its translation is CASSYRGTDTQYF.